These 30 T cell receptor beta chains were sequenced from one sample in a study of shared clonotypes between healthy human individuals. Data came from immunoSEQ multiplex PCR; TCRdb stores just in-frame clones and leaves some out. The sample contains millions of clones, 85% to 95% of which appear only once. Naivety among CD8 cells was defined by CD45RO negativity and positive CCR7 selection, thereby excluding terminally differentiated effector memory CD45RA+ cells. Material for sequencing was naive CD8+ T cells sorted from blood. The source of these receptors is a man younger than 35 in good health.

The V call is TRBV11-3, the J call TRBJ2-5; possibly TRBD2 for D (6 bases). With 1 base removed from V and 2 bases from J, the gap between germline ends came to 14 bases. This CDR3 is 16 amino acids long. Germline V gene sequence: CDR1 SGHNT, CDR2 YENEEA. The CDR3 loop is CASSLGPSRGQETQYF. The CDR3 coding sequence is TGTGCCAGCAGCTTAGGGCCCTCGCGGGGTCAAGAGACCCAGTACTTC.

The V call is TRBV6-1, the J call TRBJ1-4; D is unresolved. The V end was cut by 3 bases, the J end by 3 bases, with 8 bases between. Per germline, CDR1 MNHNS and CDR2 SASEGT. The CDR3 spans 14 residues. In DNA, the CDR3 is TGTGCCAGCAGTGACACAGATCCTAATGAAAAACTGTTTTTT. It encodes CASSDTDPNEKLFF.

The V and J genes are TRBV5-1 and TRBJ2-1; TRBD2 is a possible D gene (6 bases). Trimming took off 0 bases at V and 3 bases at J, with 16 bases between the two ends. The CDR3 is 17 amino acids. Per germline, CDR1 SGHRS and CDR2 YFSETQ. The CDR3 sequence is CASSLEGLNPRYNEQFF. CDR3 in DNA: TGCGCCAGCAGCTTGGAGGGACTCAACCCCCGCTACAATGAGCAGTTCTTC.

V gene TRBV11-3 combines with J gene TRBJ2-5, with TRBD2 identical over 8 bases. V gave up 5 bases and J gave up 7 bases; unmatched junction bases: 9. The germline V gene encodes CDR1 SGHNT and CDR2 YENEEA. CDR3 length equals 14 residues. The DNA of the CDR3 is TGTGCCAGCAGCCTGCGGGGGGCGGTCAGGACCCAGTACTTC. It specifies CASSLRGAVRTQYF.

CDR3 protein: CASSQTVISGNTIYF. CDR3 bases: TGCGCCAGCAGTCAAACAGTCATCTCTGGAAACACCATATATTTT. V is TRBV4-1 and J is TRBJ1-3; D ambiguous. Per germline, CDR1 MGHRA and CDR2 YSYEKL. The CDR3 contains 15 residues. The V and J ends lost 6 bases and 0 bases respectively, with 12 bases between them.

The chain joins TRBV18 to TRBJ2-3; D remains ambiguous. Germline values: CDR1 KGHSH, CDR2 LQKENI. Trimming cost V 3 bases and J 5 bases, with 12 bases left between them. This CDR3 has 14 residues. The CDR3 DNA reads TGTGCCAGCTCACCTCTGGACCGAGAAGATACGCAGTATTTT. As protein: CASSPLDREDTQYF.

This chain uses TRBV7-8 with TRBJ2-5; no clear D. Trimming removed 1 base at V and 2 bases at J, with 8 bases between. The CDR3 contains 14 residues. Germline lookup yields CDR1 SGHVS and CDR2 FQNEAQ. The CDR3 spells CASSLEIGQETQYF. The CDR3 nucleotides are TGTGCCAGCAGCTTAGAGATAGGGCAAGAGACCCAGTACTTC.

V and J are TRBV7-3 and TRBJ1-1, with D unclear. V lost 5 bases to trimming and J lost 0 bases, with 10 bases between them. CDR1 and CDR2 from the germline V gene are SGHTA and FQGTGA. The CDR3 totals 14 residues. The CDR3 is CASSPGALNTEAFF. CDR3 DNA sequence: TGTGCCAGCAGCCCGGGTGCTTTGAACACTGAAGCTTTCTTT.

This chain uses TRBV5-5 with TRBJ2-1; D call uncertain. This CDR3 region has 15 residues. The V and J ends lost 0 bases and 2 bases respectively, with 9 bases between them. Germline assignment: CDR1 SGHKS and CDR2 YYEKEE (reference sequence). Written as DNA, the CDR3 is TGTGCCAGCAGCTTGGAAGTGGGCGCCTACAATGAGCAGTTCTTC. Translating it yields CASSLEVGAYNEQFF.

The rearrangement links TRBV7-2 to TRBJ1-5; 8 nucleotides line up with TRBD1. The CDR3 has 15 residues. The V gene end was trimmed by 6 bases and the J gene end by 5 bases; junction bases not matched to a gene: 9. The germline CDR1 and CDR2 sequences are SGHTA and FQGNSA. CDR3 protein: CASSPRGQADQPQHF. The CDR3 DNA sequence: TGTGCCAGCAGTCCCAGGGGGCAGGCCGATCAGCCCCAGCATTTT.

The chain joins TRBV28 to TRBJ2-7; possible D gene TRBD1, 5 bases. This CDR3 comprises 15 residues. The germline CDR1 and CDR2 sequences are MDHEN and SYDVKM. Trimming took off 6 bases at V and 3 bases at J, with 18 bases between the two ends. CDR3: CASSLGQGVLYEQYF. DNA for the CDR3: TGTGCCAGCAGCTTGGGGCAGGGCGTGCTCTACGAGCAGTACTTC.

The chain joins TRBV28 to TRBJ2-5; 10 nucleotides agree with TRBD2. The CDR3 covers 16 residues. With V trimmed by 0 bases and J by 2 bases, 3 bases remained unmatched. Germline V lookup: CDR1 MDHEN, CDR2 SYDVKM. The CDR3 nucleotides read TGTGCCAGCAGTTTATGGACTAGCGGGCGTCAAGAGACCCAGTACTTC. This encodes CASSLWTSGRQETQYF. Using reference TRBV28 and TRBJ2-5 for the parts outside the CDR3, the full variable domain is DVKVTQSSRYLVKRTGEKVFLECVQDMDHENMFWYRQDPGLGLRLIYFSYDVKMKEKGDIPEGYSVSREKKERFSLILESASTNQTSMYLCASSLWTSGRQETQYFGPGTRLLVL.

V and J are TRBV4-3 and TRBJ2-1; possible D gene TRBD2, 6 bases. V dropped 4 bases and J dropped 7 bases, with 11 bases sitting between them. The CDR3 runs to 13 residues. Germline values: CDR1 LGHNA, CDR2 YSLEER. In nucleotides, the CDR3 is TGCGCCAGCAGCCCGCGGGGAGGTAATGAGCAGTTCTTC. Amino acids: CASSPRGGNEQFF.

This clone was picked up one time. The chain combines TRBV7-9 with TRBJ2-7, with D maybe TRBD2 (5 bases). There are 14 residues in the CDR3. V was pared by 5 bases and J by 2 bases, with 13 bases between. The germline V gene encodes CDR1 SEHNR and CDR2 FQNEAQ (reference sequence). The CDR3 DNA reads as TGTGCCAGCAGCGAGGGCTACTCTACCTACGAGCAGTACTTC. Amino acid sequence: CASSEGYSTYEQYF.

In DNA, the CDR3 is TGTGCCAGCAGCTTAGAGCTAGGAGACACCTCCTACGAGCAGTACTTC. Encoded protein: CASSLELGDTSYEQYF. J is TRBJ2-7 and V is TRBV7-9; no definite D call. The V and J ends lost 1 base and 0 bases respectively, with 13 bases between them. This CDR3 contains 16 residues. Germline assignment: CDR1 SEHNR and CDR2 FQNEAQ (reference sequence).

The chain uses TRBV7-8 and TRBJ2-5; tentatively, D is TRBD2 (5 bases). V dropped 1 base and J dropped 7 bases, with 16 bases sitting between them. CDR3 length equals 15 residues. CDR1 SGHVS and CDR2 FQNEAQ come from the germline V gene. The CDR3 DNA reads TGTGCCAGCAGCTTAGAGGCGGTTCGGGAAGGGACCCAGTACTTC. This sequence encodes CASSLEAVREGTQYF.

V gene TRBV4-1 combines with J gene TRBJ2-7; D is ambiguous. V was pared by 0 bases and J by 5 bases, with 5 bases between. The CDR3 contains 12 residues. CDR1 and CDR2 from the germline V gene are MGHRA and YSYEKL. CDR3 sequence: CASSQDTNEQYF. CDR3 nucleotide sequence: TGCGCCAGCAGCCAAGATACCAACGAGCAGTACTTC.

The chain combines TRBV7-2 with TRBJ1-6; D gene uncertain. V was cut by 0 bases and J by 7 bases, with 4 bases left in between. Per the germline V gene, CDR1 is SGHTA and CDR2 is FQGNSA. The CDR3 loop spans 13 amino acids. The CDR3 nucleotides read TGTGCCAGCAGCTTAGCTCTGAATTCACCCCTCCACTTT. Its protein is CASSLALNSPLHF. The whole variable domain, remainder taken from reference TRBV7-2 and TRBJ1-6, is GAGVSQSPSNKVTEKGKDVELRCDPISGHTALYWYRQSLGQGLEFLIYFQGNSAPDKSGLPSDRFSAERTGGSVSTLTIQRTQQEDSAVYLCASSLALNSPLHFGNGTRLTVT.

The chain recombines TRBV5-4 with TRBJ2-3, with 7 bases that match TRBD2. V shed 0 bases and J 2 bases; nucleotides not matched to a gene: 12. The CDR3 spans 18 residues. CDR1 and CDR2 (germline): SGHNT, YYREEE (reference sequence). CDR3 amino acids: CASSLVGLAGAITDTQYF. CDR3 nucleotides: TGTGCCAGCAGCTTGGTGGGGCTCGCGGGAGCGATCACAGATACGCAGTATTTT.

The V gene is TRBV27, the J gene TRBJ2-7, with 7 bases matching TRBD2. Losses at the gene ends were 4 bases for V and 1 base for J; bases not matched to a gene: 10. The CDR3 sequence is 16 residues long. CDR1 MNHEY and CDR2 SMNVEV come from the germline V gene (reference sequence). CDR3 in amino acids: CASSWSGALPSYEQYF. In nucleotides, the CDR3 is TGTGCCAGCAGTTGGAGCGGGGCGCTCCCATCCTACGAGCAGTACTTC.

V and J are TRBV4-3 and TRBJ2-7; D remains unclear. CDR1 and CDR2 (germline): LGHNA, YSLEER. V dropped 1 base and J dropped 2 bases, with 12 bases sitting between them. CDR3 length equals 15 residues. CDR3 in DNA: TGCGCCAGCAGCCAAGGGTCAGCCGGCACCTACGAGCAGTACTTC. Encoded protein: CASSQGSAGTYEQYF.

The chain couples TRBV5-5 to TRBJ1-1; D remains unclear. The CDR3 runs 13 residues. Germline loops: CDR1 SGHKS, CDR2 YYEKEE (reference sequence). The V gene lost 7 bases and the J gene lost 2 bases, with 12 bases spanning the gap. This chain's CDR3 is CASGFGVNTEAFF. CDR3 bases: TGTGCCAGCGGGTTCGGGGTTAACACTGAAGCTTTCTTT.

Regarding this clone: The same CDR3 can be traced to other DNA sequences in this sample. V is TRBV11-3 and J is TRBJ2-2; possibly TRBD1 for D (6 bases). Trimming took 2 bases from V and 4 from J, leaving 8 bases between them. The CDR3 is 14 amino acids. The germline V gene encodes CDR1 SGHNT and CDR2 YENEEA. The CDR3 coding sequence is TGTGCCAGCAGCTTACAGGGGAGCACCGGGGAGCTGTTTTTT. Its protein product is CASSLQGSTGELFF.

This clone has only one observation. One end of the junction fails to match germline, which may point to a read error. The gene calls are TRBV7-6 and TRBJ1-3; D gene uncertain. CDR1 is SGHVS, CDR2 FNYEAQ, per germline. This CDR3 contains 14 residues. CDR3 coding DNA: TGTGCCAGCAGCTTAGAGGCAGAAGGAACCACCATATATTTT. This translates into CASSLEAEGTTIYF.

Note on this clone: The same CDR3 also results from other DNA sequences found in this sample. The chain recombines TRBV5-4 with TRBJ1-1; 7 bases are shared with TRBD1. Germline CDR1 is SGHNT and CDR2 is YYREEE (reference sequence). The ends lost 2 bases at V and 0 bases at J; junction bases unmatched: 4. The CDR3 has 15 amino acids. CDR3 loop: CASSFQGGLNTEAFF. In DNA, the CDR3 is TGTGCCAGCAGCTTCCAGGGGGGATTGAACACTGAAGCTTTCTTT. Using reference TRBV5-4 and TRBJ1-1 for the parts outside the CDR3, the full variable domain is ETGVTQSPTHLIKTRGQQVTLRCSSQSGHNTVSWYQQALGQGPQFIFQYYREEENGRGNFPPRFSGLQFPNYSSELNVNALELDDSALYLCASSFQGGLNTEAFFGQGTRLTVV.

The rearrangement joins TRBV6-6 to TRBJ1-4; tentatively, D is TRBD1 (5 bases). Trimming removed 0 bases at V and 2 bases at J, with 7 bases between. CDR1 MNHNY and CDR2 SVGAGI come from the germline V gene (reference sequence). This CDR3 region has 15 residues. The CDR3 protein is CASSYSRGTNEKLFF. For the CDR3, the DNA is TGTGCCAGCAGTTACTCGCGGGGGACTAATGAAAAACTGTTTTTT.

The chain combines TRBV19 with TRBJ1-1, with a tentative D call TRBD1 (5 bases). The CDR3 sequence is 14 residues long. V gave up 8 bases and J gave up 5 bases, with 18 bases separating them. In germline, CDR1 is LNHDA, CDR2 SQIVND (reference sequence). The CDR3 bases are TGTGCCAGTGCCAGTGAAGGGGCGGGGACTGAAGCTTTCTTT. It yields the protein CASASEGAGTEAFF.

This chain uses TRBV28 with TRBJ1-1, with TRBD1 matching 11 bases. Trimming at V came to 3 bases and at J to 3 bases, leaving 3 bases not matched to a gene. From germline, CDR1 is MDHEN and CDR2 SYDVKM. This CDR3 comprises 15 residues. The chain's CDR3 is CASSFRDRGDTEAFF. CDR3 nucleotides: TGTGCCAGCAGTTTCCGGGACAGGGGGGACACTGAAGCTTTCTTT.

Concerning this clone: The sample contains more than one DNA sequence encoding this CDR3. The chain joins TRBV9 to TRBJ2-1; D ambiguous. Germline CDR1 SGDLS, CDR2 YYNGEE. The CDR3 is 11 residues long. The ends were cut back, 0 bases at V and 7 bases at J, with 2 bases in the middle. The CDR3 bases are TGTGCCAGCAGCGTAGCGAATGAGCAGTTCTTC. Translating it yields CASSVANEQFF.

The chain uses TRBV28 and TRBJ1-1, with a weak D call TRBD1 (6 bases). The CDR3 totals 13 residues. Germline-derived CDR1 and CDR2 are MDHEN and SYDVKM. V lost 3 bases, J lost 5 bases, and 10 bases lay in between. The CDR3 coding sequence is TGTGCCAGCAGTTTTCTACAGGGAACTGAAGCTTTCTTT. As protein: CASSFLQGTEAFF. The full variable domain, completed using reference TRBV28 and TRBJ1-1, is DVKVTQSSRYLVKRTGEKVFLECVQDMDHENMFWYRQDPGLGLRLIYFSYDVKMKEKGDIPEGYSVSREKKERFSLILESASTNQTSMYLCASSFLQGTEAFFGQGTRLTVV.